Following are 5 T cell receptor beta chains from one sample sequenced in a study of blood T cell repertoires in COVID-19. Assay used: immunoSEQ multiplex PCR; TCRdb lists only in-frame clones, some missing. The sample lists about 100,000 clones, over 80% seen once, with 13% in the top ten. Sequenced material: peripheral blood. Receptor source: a man in his fifties or sixties with active or convalescent COVID-19.

The genes are TRBV24-1 and TRBJ2-2, with TRBD2 matching over 8 bases. The V segment lost 5 bases and the J segment 6 bases; nucleotides outside the gene matches: 10. The CDR3 is 16 amino acids. The germline V gene has CDR1 KGHDR and CDR2 SFDVKD. This CDR3 reads CATSARAGRASGELFF. CDR3 in DNA: TGTGCCACCAGTGCTAGGGCCGGGAGGGCCTCCGGGGAGCTGTTTTTT.

V is TRBV11-3 and J is TRBJ2-7; 9 positions agree with TRBD1. Looked up from germline, CDR1 is SGHNT and CDR2 is YENEEA. This CDR3 region has 12 residues. This chain's CDR3 is CADGTGSGEQYF. The DNA for the CDR3 is TGTGCAGACGGGACAGGGTCCGGCGAGCAGTACTTC. Full variable domain (missing parts from reference TRBV11-3 and TRBJ2-7): EAGVVQSPRYKIIEKKQPVAFWCNPISGHNTLYWYLQNLGQGPELLIRYENEEAVDDSQLPKDRFSAERLKGVDSTLKIQPAELGDSAVYLCADGTGSGEQYFGPGTRLTVT.

This clone was seen a handful of times. The chain carries TRBV9 and TRBJ1-2; D remains ambiguous. This CDR3 comprises 15 residues. With 3 bases removed from V and 2 bases from J, the gap between germline ends came to 14 bases. The germline V gene encodes CDR1 SGDLS and CDR2 YYNGEE. The CDR3 protein is CASSAGSGGNYGYTF. The CDR3, as DNA: TGTGCCAGCAGCGCCGGGAGTGGAGGAAACTATGGCTACACCTTC. The full variable domain, with the rest looked up from reference TRBV9 and TRBJ1-2, is DSGVTQTPKHLITATGQRVTLRCSPRSGDLSVYWYQQSLDQGLQFLIQYYNGEERAKGNILERFSAQQFPDLHSELNLSSLELGDSALYFCASSAGSGGNYGYTFGSGTRLTVV.

This clone has only one observation. The chain has TRBV4-2 and TRBJ2-1, with TRBD1 as a possible D gene (5 bases). Germline V CDR1 and CDR2: LGHNA, YNFKEQ. The CDR3 covers 14 residues. V lost 4 bases to trimming and J lost 8 bases, with 15 bases between them. CDR3: CASSPPGSRDEQFF. CDR3 DNA: TGTGCCAGCAGCCCACCAGGTAGCAGGGATGAGCAGTTCTTC.

This clone has just one count. This chain links TRBV28 with TRBJ1-1; perhaps TRBD1 as D (6 bases). Germline V lookup: CDR1 MDHEN, CDR2 SYDVKM. This CDR3 is built from 13 residues. V dropped 2 bases and J dropped 6 bases, with 10 bases sitting between them. Here the CDR3 DNA reads TGTGCCAGCAGTTTAGAGGGGGAGTCTGAAGCTTTCTTT. Residues: CASSLEGESEAFF. The variable domain in full, with the rest retrieved from reference TRBV28 and TRBJ1-1, is DVKVTQSSRYLVKRTGEKVFLECVQDMDHENMFWYRQDPGLGLRLIYFSYDVKMKEKGDIPEGYSVSREKKERFSLILESASTNQTSMYLCASSLEGESEAFFGQGTRLTVV.